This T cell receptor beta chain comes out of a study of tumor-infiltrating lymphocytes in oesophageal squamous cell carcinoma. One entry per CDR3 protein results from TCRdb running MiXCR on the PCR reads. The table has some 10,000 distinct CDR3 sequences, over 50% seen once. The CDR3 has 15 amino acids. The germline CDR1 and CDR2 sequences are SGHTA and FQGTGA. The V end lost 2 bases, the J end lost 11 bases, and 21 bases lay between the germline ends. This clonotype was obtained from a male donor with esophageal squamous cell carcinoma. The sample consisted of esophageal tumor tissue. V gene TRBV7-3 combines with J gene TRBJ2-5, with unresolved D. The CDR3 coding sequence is TGTGCCAGCAGCTTAGGCCGTAGCTCCTACAATGAGCAGTACTTC. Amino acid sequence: CASSLGRSSYNEQYF.